Listed below are T cell receptor beta chains from one sample, sequenced in a study of shared clonotypes between healthy human individuals. Assay used: immunoSEQ multiplex PCR; TCRdb lists only in-frame clones, some missing. The sample gives around 2.1 million clones, about 92% of which show up once; 1.5% to 2% is in the top ten. The sequenced sample consisted of naive CD8+ T cells from PBMCs. These receptors were collected from a man younger than 30 in good health. Some clones in this sample may be carry-over from other donors' samples. Both conserved end residues are trimmed from each CDR3.

V gene: TRBV28; J gene: TRBJ2-5; CDR3 protein: ASSPILIGTLGGTQY
V gene: TRBV4-2; J gene: TRBJ2-7; CDR3 protein: ASSHGPGLALSSYEQY
V gene: TRBV7-2; J gene: TRBJ2-3; CDR3 protein: ASSPNGAIGVTQY
V gene: TRBV20-1; J gene: TRBJ2-1; CDR3 protein: SARDYGEQF
V gene: TRBV4-2; J gene: TRBJ2-2; CDR3 protein: ASSQEAGAGTGELF
V gene: TRBV11-2; J gene: TRBJ1-4; CDR3 protein: ASSTTRGGDATNEKLF
V gene: TRBV5-6; J gene: TRBJ2-5; CDR3 protein: ASSLPGIQETQY
V gene: TRBV19; J gene: TRBJ2-4; CDR3 protein: ASSTLRTSGSLAKNIQY
V gene: TRBV5-4; J gene: TRBJ2-2; CDR3 protein: ASSLQETGELF
V gene: TRBV9; J gene: TRBJ1-1; CDR3 protein: ASSVGGKNTEAF
V gene: TRBV14; J gene: TRBJ1-2; CDR3 protein: ASSPARPYGYT
V gene: TRBV23-1; J gene: TRBJ1-2; CDR3 protein: ASSHAPAHEKDYGYT
V gene: TRBV6-1; J gene: TRBJ1-2; CDR3 protein: ASSEGVVIRYGYT
V gene: TRBV7-6; J gene: TRBJ2-7; CDR3 protein: ASSFKTSSHEQY
V gene: TRBV5-1; J gene: TRBJ2-1; CDR3 protein: ASSSNRDRDPYNEQF
V gene: TRBV7-9; J gene: TRBJ1-2; CDR3 protein: ASSLARQDLSRGYT
V gene: TRBV7-8; J gene: TRBJ2-5; CDR3 protein: ASSLTLRILQETQY
V gene: TRBV27; J gene: TRBJ1-2; CDR3 protein: ASSRDGGSVFGYT
V gene: TRBV27; J gene: TRBJ2-4; CDR3 protein: ASSPGGLAKNIQY
V gene: TRBV7-2; J gene: TRBJ2-7; CDR3 protein: ASSLGSAIYEQY
V gene: TRBV27; J gene: TRBJ2-7; CDR3 protein: ASSPNRLARVGEQY
V gene: TRBV19; J gene: TRBJ1-1; CDR3 protein: ASKWGAIATEAF
V gene: TRBV9; J gene: TRBJ1-1; CDR3 protein: ASSVGPMNTEAF
V gene: TRBV19; J gene: TRBJ2-7; CDR3 protein: ASSMSGRGAYEQY
V gene: TRBV5-6; J gene: TRBJ1-1; CDR3 protein: ASSHFSGTGVVNTEAF
V gene: TRBV6-5; J gene: TRBJ1-2; CDR3 protein: ASSYRGGLEGYT
V gene: TRBV27; J gene: TRBJ1-4; CDR3 protein: ASSSGSGLNEKLF
V gene: TRBV10-1; J gene: TRBJ2-3; CDR3 protein: ASSESKGGPDTQY
V gene: TRBV5-4; J gene: TRBJ2-1; CDR3 protein: ASSLGTGAGIEQF
V gene: TRBV4-1; J gene: TRBJ2-5; CDR3 protein: ASSQDARGPNQETQY
V gene: TRBV11-2; J gene: TRBJ2-7; CDR3 protein: ASSGRDSGYYEQY
V gene: TRBV6-5; J gene: TRBJ2-1; CDR3 protein: ASSYSRGQNNEQF
V gene: TRBV7-9; J gene: TRBJ1-1; CDR3 protein: ASSPPRDLIAEAF
V gene: TRBV6-5; J gene: TRBJ1-1; CDR3 protein: ASSYRDRGYFVAF
V gene: TRBV2; J gene: TRBJ1-2; CDR3 protein: ASEPEGRHTNGYT
V gene: TRBV9; J gene: TRBJ2-5; CDR3 protein: ASSEGQGAGETQY
V gene: TRBV13; J gene: TRBJ1-1; CDR3 protein: ASSSSRGLSTEAF
V gene: TRBV9; J gene: TRBJ1-3; CDR3 protein: ASSVESSQRDENTIY
V gene: TRBV7-9; J gene: TRBJ1-4; CDR3 protein: ASSLGFQANEKLF
V gene: TRBV5-4; J gene: TRBJ2-2; CDR3 protein: ASSLGAGAANTGELF
V gene: TRBV6-6; J gene: TRBJ2-5; CDR3 protein: ASSLASGSQETQY
V gene: TRBV27; J gene: TRBJ2-7; CDR3 protein: ASSDRAIDEQY
V gene: TRBV4-1; J gene: TRBJ2-7; CDR3 protein: ASSQELAASYEQY
V gene: TRBV28; J gene: TRBJ2-1; CDR3 protein: ASSPPGYSGDTYNEQF
V gene: TRBV29-1; J gene: .; CDR3 protein: SFPGRRGDSYEQY
V gene: TRBV28; J gene: TRBJ2-7; CDR3 protein: ASRVRGVDEQY
V gene: TRBV16; J gene: TRBJ1-5; CDR3 protein: ASSQSGGQSQH
V gene: TRBV21-1; J gene: TRBJ2-7; CDR3 protein: ASSPPWGGWSYEQY
V gene: TRBV9; J gene: TRBJ2-3; CDR3 protein: ASSVRDPDTQY
V gene: TRBV7-9; J gene: TRBJ2-1; CDR3 protein: ASSLPGQNNEQF
V gene: TRBV27; J gene: TRBJ1-1; CDR3 protein: ASSPRDRSEAF
V gene: TRBV5-1; J gene: TRBJ2-7; CDR3 protein: ASSLYGTSGRYEQY
V gene: TRBV4-1; J gene: TRBJ1-4; CDR3 protein: ASSQDGVGSNEKLF
V gene: TRBV6-1; J gene: TRBJ1-2; CDR3 protein: ASSEAWAGNYGYT